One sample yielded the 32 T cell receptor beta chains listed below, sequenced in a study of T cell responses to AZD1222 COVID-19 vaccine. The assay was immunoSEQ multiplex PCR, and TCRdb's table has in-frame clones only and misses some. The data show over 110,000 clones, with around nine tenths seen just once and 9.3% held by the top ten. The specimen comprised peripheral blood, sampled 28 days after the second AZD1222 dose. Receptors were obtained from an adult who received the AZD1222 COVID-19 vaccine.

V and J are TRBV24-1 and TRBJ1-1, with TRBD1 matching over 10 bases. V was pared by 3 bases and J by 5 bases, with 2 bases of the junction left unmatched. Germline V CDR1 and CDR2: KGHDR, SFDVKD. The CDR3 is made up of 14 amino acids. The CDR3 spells CATSDRQGATEAFF. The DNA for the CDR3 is TGTGCCACCAGTGATAGACAGGGGGCAACTGAAGCTTTCTTT.

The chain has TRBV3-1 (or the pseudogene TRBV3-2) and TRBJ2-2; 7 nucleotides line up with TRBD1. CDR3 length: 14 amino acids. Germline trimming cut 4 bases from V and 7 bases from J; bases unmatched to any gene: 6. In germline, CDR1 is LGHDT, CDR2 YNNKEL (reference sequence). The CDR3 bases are TGTGCCAGCAGCCTCGACAGGGTAGGCGGGGAGCTGTTTTTT. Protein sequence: CASSLDRVGGELFF.

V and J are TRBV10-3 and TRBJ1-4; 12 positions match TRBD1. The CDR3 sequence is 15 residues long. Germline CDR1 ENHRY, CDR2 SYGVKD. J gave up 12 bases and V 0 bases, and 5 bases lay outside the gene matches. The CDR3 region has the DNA TGTGCCATCAGTGAGTCGCCGGGACAGGGGGCGCAACTGTTTTTT. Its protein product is CAISESPGQGAQLFF.

DNA of the CDR3: TGTGCCAGCAGCTCCGTTACAGGGGTGGTTGACTATGGCTACACCTTC. This gives the protein CASSSVTGVVDYGYTF. The chain carries TRBV5-6 and TRBJ1-2, with TRBD1 matching 7 bases. Looked up from germline, CDR1 is SGHDT and CDR2 is YYEEEE. Trimming cost V 3 bases and J 3 bases; bases outside gene matches: 11. The CDR3 consists of 16 residues.

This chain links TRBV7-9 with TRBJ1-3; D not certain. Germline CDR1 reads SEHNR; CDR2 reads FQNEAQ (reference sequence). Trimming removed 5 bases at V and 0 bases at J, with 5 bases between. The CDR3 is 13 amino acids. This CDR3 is CASSRSSGNTIYF. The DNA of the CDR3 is TGTGCCAGCAGCCGATCCTCTGGAAACACCATATATTTT.

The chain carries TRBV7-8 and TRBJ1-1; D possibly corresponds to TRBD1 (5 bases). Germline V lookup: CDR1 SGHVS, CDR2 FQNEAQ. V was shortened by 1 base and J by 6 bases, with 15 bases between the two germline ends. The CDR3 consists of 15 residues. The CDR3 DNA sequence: TGTGCCAGCAGCTTAGAGAGTCTAGGGGCCGCTGAAGCTTTCTTT. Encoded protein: CASSLESLGAAEAFF.

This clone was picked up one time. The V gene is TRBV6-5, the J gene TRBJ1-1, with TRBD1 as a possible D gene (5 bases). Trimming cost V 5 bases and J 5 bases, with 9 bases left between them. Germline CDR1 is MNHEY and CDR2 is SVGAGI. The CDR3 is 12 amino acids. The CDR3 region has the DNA TGTGCCAGCAGTCCAGGGAGAACTGAAGCTTTCTTT. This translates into CASSPGRTEAFF.

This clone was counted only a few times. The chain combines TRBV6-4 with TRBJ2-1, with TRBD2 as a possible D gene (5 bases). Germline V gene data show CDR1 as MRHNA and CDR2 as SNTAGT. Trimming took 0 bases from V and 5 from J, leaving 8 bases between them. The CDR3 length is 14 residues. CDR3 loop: CASSDSGEHNEQFF. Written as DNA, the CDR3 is TGTGCCAGCAGTGACTCCGGGGAGCACAATGAGCAGTTCTTC.

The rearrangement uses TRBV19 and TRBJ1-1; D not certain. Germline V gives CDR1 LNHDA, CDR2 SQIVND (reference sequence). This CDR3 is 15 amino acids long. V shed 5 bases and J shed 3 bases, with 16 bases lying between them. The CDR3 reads CASSPLVFRDTEAFF. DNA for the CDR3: TGTGCCAGTAGTCCGTTGGTTTTTAGGGACACTGAAGCTTTCTTT. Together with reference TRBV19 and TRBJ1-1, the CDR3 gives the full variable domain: DGGITQSPKYLFRKEGQNVTLSCEQNLNHDAMYWYRQDPGQGLRLIYYSQIVNDFQKGDIAEGYSVSREKKESFPLTVTSAQKNPTAFYLCASSPLVFRDTEAFFGQGTRLTVV.

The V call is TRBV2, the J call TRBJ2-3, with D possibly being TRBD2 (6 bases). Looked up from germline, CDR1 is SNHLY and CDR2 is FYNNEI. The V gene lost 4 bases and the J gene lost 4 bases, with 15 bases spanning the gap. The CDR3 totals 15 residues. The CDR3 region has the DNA TGTGCCAGCAGTGGGGACTCCGGAGGGGCAGATACGCAGTATTTT. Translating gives CASSGDSGGADTQYF.

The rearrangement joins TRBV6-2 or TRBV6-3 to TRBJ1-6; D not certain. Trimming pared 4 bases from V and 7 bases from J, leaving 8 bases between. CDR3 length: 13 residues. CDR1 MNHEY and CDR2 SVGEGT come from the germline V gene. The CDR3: CASSWDPNSPLHF. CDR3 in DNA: TGTGCCAGCAGTTGGGATCCCAATTCACCCCTCCACTTT.

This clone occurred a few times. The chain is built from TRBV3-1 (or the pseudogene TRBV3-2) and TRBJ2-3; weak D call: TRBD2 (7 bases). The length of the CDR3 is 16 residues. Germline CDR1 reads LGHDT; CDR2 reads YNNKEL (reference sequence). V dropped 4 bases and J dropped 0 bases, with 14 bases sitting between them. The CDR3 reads CASSRGGRPSTDTQYF. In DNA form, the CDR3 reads TGTGCCAGCAGCCGGGGGGGCCGGCCCAGCACAGATACGCAGTATTTT.

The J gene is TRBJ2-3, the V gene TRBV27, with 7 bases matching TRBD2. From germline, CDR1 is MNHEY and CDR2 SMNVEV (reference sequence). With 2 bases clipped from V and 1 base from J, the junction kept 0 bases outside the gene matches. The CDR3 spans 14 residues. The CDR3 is CASSLSGGTDTQYF. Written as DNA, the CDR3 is TGTGCCAGCAGTTTAAGCGGGGGCACAGATACGCAGTATTTT.

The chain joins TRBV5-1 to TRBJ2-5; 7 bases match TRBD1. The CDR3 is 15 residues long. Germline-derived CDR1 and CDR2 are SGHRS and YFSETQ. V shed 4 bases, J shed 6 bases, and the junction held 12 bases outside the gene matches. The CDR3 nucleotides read TGCGCCAGCAGCCTGGAAGGCAGGGGGAGTAAGACCCAGTACTTC. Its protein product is CASSLEGRGSKTQYF.

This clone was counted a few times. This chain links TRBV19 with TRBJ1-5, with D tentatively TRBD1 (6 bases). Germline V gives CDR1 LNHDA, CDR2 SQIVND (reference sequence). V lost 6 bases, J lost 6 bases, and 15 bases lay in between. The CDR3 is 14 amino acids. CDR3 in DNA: TGTGCCAGTAGGGCCCTGGGGGGCGTTCAGCCCCAGCATTTT. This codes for CASRALGGVQPQHF. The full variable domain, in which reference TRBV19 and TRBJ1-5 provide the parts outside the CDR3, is DGGITQSPKYLFRKEGQNVTLSCEQNLNHDAMYWYRQDPGQGLRLIYYSQIVNDFQKGDIAEGYSVSREKKESFPLTVTSAQKNPTAFYLCASRALGGVQPQHFGDGTRLSIL.

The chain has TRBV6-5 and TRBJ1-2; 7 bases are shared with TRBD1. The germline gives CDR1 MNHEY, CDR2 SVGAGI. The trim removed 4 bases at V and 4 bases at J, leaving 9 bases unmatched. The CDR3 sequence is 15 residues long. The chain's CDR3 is CASSFQGGEGYGYTF. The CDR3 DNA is TGTGCCAGCAGTTTCCAAGGGGGCGAGGGCTATGGCTACACCTTC.

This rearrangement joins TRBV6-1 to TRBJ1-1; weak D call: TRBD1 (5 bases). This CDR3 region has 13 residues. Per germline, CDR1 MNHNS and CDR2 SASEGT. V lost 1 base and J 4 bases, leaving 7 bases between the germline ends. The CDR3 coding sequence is TGTGCCAGCAGTGAAGGGCAGGGCACTGAAGCTTTCTTT. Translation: CASSEGQGTEAFF.

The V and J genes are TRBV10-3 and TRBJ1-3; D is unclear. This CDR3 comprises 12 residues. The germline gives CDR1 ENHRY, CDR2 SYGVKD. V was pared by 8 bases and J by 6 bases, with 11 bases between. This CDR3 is CAIGHNENTIYF. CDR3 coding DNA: TGTGCCATCGGGCATAACGAAAACACCATATATTTT.

The CDR3 is CSVSRDRELYGYTF. The CDR3, as DNA: TGCAGCGTTTCCCGGGACAGGGAACTCTATGGCTACACCTTC. V gene TRBV29-1 combines with J gene TRBJ1-2, with 9 nucleotides matching TRBD1. Trimming took 5 bases from V and 4 from J; bases not matched to a gene: 8. The CDR3 sequence is 14 residues long. CDR1 is SQVTM and CDR2 is ANQGSEA in the germline V gene.

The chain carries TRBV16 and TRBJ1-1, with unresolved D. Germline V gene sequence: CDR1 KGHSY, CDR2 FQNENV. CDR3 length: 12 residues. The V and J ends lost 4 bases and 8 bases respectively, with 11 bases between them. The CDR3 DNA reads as TGTGCCAGCAGCCCCCAGACGGGAGAAGCTTTCTTT. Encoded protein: CASSPQTGEAFF.

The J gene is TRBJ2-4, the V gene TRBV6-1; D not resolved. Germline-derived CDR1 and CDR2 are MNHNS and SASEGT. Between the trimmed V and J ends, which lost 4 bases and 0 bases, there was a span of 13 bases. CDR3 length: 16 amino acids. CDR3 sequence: CASSGFGDLAKNIQYF. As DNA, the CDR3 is TGTGCCAGCAGTGGGTTCGGAGATCTAGCCAAAAACATTCAGTACTTC.

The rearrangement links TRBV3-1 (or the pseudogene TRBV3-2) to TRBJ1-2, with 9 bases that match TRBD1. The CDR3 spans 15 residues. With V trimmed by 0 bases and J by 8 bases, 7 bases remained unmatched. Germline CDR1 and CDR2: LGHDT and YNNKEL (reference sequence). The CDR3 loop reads CASSQDGGTGSGYTF. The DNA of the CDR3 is TGTGCCAGCAGCCAAGATGGAGGGACAGGGAGCGGCTACACCTTC.

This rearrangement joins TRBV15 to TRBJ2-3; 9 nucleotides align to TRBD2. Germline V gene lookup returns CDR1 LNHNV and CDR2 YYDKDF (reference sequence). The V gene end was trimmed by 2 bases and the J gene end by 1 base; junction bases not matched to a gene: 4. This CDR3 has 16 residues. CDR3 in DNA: TGTGCCACCAGCAGAAGATCTAGCGGGGGCACAGATACGCAGTATTTT. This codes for CATSRRSSGGTDTQYF.

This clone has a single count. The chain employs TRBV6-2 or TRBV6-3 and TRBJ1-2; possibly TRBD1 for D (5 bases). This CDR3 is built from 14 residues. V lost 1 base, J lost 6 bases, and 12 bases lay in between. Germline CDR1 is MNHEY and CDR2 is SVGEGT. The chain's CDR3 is CASSYYGGVDGYTF. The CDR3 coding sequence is TGTGCCAGCAGTTACTACGGGGGGGTCGATGGCTACACCTTC.

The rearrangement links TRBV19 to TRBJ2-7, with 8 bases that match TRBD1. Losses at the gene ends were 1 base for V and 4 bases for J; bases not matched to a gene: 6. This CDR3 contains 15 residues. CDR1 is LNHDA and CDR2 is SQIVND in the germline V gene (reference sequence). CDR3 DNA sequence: TGTGCCAGTAGTATAGCGGCAGGGGGCGGGTACGAGCAGTACGTC. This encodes CASSIAAGGGYEQYV.

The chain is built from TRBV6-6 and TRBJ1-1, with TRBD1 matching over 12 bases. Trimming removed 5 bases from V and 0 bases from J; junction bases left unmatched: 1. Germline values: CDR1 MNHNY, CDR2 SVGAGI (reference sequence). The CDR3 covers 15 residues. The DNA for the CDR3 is TGTGCCAGCAGTGGGACAGGGGGCATGAACACTGAAGCTTTCTTT. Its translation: CASSGTGGMNTEAFF.

The CDR3 nucleotides are TGTGCCAGCAGAAGAGCTAACTATGGCTACACCTTC. Translation: CASRRANYGYTF. The rearrangement joins TRBV12-3 or TRBV12-4 to TRBJ1-2; D unresolved. The CDR3 extends over 12 amino acids. V was trimmed by 6 bases and J by 0 bases, leaving 5 bases between them.

The DNA of the CDR3 is TGTGCCAGCAGCCCTGGACCGTATAACTATGGCTACACCTTC. It encodes CASSPGPYNYGYTF. This chain links TRBV3-1 (or the pseudogene TRBV3-2) with TRBJ1-2; D remains unclear. V lost 4 bases and J lost 1, with 10 bases in between. CDR1 LGHDT and CDR2 YNNKEL come from the germline V gene (reference sequence). CDR3 size: 14 residues.

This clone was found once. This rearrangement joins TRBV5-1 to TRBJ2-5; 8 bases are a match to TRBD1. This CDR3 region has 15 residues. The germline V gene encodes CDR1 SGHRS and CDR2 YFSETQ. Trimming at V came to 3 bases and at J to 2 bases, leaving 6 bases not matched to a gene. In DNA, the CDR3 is TGCGCCAGCAGCTCCACCGGGACAGGACAAGAGACCCAGTACTTC. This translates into CASSSTGTGQETQYF.

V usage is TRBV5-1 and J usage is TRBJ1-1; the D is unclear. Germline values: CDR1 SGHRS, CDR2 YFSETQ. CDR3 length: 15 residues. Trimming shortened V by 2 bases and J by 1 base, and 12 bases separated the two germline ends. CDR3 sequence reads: CASSFSRLGNTEAFF. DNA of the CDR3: TGCGCCAGCAGCTTTTCAAGGTTAGGGAACACTGAAGCTTTCTTT.

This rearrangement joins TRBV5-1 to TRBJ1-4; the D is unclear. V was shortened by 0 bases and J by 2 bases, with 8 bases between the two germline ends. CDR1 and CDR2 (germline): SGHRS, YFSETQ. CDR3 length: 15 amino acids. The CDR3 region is CASSLGRATNEKLFF. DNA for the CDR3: TGCGCCAGCAGCTTGGGGCGAGCGACTAATGAAAAACTGTTTTTT.

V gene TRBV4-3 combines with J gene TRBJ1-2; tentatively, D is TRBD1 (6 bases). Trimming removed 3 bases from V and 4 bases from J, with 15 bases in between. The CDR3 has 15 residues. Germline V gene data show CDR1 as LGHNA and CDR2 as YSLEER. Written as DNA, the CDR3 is TGCGCCAGCAGCCAGGATGAGGGGGTGGCCTATGGCTACACCTTC. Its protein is CASSQDEGVAYGYTF.